This T cell receptor beta chain was identified in a study of early T cells in non-severe SARS-CoV-2 infection. Study-level information: Bulk RNA from unsorted whole blood was sequenced; chains were unpaired.

Study results and caveats: Matching against VDJdb likely underestimated virus-specific expansions, favoring anti-spike CD8.

There are 17 residues in the CDR3. Per the germline V gene, CDR1 is MNHEY and CDR2 is SVGEGT. The junction had 13 bases not matched to a gene; V was cut back by 6 bases and J by 5 bases. Individual cDNA molecules each received unique molecular identifiers attached to them. MiXCR, applied by TCRdb to the 5' RACE reads, yields one record per CDR3 protein. The data contain about 83,000 distinct CDR3 sequences, over 9% of them singletons. There are a few counts of this clonotype. What it recognizes is unknown. The sequenced sample was whole blood. V usage is TRBV6-2 or TRBV6-3 and J usage is TRBJ2-5; 12 bases are shared with TRBD2. The receptor was isolated from an adult who was a healthcare worker with PCR-confirmed SARS-CoV-2 infection or an uninfected control (not recorded which). The CDR3 bases are TGTGCCAGCAGCCCCACTAGCGGGAGGCCGGGGAGTGAGACCCAGTACTTC. This translates into CASSPTSGRPGSETQYF.